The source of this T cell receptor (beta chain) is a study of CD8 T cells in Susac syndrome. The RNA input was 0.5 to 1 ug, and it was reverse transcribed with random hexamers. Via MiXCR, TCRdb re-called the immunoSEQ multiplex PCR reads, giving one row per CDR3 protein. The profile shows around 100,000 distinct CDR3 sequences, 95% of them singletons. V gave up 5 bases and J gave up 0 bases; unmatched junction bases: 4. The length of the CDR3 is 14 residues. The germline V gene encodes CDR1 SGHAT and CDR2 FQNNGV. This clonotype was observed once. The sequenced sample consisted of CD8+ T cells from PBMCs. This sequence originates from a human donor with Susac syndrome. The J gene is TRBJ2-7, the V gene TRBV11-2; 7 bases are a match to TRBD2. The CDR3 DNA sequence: TGTGCCAGCAGCCCTAGACTAGCCTCCTACGAGCAGTACTTC. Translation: CASSPRLASYEQYF.